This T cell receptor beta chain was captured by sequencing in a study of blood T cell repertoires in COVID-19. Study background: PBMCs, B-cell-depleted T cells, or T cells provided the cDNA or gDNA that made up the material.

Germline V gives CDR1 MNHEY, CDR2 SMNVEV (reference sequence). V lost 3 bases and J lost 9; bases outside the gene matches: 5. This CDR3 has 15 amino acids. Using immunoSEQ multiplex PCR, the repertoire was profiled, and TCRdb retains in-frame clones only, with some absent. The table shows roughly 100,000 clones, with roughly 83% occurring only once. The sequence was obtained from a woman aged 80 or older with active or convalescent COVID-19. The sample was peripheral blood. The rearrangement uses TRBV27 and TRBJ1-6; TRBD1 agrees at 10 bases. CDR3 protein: CASSFDRGLSSPLHF. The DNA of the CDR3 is TGTGCCAGCAGTTTCGACAGGGGGCTGAGTTCACCCCTCCACTTT.